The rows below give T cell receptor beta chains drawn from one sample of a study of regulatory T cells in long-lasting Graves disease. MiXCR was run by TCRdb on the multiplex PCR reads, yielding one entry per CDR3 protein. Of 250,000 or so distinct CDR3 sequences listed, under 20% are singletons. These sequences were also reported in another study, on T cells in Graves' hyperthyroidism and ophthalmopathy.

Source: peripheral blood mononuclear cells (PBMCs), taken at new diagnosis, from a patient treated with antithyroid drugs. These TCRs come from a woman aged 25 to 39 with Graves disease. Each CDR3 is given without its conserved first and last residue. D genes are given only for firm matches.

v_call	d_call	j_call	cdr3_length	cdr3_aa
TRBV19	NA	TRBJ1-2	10	ASSLQGTGYT
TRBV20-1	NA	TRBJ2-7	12	SASFRGNSYEQY
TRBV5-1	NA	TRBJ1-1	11	ASSYIVNTEAF
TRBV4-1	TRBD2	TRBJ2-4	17	ASSQDGLAGGRTKNIQY
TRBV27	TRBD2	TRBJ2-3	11	ASTGTRRGTQY
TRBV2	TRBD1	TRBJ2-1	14	ASSDLIRQGANEQF
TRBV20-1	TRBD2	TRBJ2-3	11	SAEQAGGFSQY
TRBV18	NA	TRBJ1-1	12	ASSRDIGNTEAF
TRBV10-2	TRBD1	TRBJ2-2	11	ASGQGAAGELF
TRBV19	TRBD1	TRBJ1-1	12	ASSIGQGYTEAF
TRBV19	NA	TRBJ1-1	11	ASSTRGKTEAF
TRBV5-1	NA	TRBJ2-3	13	ASSLQASRGDTQY
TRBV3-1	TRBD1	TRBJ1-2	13	ASSQDWTGHYGYT
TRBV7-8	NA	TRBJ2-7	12	ASSPRDNLYEQY
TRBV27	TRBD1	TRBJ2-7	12	ASSSGQGFYEQY
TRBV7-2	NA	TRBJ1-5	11	ASSFLTAQPQH
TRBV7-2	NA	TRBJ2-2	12	ASTRDTNTGELF
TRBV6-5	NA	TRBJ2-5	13	ASSYSMGWRETQY
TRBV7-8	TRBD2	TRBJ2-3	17	ASSNRASGGPWADYTQY
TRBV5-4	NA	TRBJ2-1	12	ASRSGTENNEQF
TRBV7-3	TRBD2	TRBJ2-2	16	ASSLTDRVAGEDGELF
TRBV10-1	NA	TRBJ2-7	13	ASSESRQAAYEQY
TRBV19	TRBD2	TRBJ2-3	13	ASSRLAGRTDTQY
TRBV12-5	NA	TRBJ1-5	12	ASGFGGPRQPQH
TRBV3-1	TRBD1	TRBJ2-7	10	ASSLGQGEQY
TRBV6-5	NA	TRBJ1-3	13	ASSLWQASGNTIY
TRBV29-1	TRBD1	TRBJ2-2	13	SGRTGHVGTGELF
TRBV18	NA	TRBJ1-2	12	ASSQTASNYGYT
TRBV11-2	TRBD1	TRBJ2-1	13	ASSSDRGSYNEQF
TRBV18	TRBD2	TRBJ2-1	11	ASSPTSRNEQF
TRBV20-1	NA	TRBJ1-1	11	SANRRANTEAF
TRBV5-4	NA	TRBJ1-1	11	ASSMRAATEAF
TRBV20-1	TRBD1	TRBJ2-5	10	SSRQGGETQY
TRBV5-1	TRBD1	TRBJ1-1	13	ASSITGTGGTEAF
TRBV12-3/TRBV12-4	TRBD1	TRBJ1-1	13	ASSSRTGRSTEAF
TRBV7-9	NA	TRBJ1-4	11	ASSLFREEKLF
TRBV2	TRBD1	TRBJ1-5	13	ASSPGQGKGQPQH
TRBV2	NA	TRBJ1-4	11	ASREQGPEKLF
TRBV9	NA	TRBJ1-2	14	ASSVRRGGFGYGYT
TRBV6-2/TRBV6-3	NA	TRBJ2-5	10	ASSARQETQY
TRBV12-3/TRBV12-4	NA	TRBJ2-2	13	ASTMPSRNTGELF
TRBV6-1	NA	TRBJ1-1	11	ASSEQPSSGAF
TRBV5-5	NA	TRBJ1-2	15	ASSPRLRGARGYGYT
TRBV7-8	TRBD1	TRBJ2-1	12	ASSLGGQSGLPF
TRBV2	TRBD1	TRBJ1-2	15	ASSDPGQGGLRDGYT
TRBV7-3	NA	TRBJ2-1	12	ASSLEGGPTEQF
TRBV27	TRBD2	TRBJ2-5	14	ASSLGTGGRWKTQY
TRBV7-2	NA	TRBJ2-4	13	ASSPRAWGENIQY